The rows below give T cell receptor beta chains drawn from one sample of a study of cytomegalovirus exposure and HLA in healthy donors. Some clones are missing from TCRdb's copy, which holds only in-frame ones; the method was immunoSEQ multiplex PCR. This table holds over 110,000 clones, roughly nine tenths found once. Sequencing used PBMCs. These TCRs come from a man aged 18 to 29 in good health and CMV-seronegative. Each CDR3 is given with its conserved first and last residue. A D gene is named only where the DNA matches it firmly. A row's size may be missing; if present it is once, few, many or a size class.

clone_size	d_call	j_call	v_call	cdr3_nt	cdr3_aa
-	-	TRBJ2-1	TRBV27	TGTGCCAGCAGTTTCCGACACGATAGCTCCTACAATGAGCAGTTCTTC	CASSFRHDSSYNEQFF
-	TRBD2	TRBJ2-7	TRBV30	TGTGCCTGGAGTGTACAGTGGACTAGCGGGAGAATCAGGCCCTACGAGCAGTACTTC	CAWSVQWTSGRIRPYEQYF
many	-	TRBJ2-7	TRBV19	TGTGCCAGTAGTATAGTGGGGGCCTCCTTATACGAGCAGTACTTC	CASSIVGASLYEQYF
-	TRBD1	TRBJ2-3	TRBV5-5	TGTGCCAGCAGCATACCCCGGACAGGGGTGGGGGATACGCAGTATTTT	CASSIPRTGVGDTQYF
-	TRBD1	TRBJ1-1	TRBV2	TGTGCCAGCAGGGGACAGGGTTTCTACCCGGGCACTGAAGCTTTCTTT	CASRGQGFYPGTEAFF
-	TRBD2	TRBJ2-1	TRBV28	TGTGCCAGCAGTCCCACCTCGGGGCTAGCGGGCTCCTACAATGAGCAGTTCTTC	CASSPTSGLAGSYNEQFF
-	TRBD2	TRBJ2-1	TRBV5-6	TGTGCCAGCAGCTTGGCCGGGACTAGAGTTCCTGAGCAGTTCTTC	CASSLAGTRVPEQFF
-	TRBD1	TRBJ1-5	TRBV30	TGTGCCTGGAGTGCAAACACCCGGACAGGCTGGGATCAGCCCCAGCATTTT	CAWSANTRTGWDQPQHF
few	-	TRBJ1-1	TRBV29-1	TGCAGCGTGACACCCGGGGTACACACTGAAGCTTTCTTT	CSVTPGVHTEAFF
-	TRBD2	TRBJ2-1	TRBV7-9	TGTGCCAGCAGCCATCCCGGACTAGCGGGAAAAGGCTATGAGCAGTTCTTC	CASSHPGLAGKGYEQFF
once	TRBD1	TRBJ2-7	TRBV7-9	TGTGCCAGCAGCGGAGGAAGGGGACAGGGGGCAGAAAGCTACGAGCAGTACTTC	CASSGGRGQGAESYEQYF
-	-	TRBJ2-2	TRBV27	TGTGCCAGCATGATGGGGGGATCCGCCGGGGAGCTGTTTTTT	CASMMGGSAGELFF
-	-	TRBJ1-5	TRBV5-5	TGTGCCAGCAGCTGGGACCCGGACAGCCGAAATCAGCCCCAGCATTTT	CASSWDPDSRNQPQHF
-	TRBD2	TRBJ2-1	TRBV4-1	TGCGCCAGCAGCCAAGATTGGACTAGCGGGAAAGGTGAGCAGTTCTTC	CASSQDWTSGKGEQFF
-	-	TRBJ1-5	TRBV7-8	TGTGCCAGCAGCCTGGGACAATGGACGGACCAGCCCCAGCATTTT	CASSLGQWTDQPQHF
few	TRBD1	TRBJ2-7	TRBV9	TGTGCCAGCAGCGTGCTAGAGGGACAGGTGGCCGAGCAGTACTTC	CASSVLEGQVAEQYF
-	TRBD1	TRBJ2-1	TRBV27	TGTGCCAGCAGTTTAACGGGACAGCCCATCAATGAGCAGTTCTTC	CASSLTGQPINEQFF
-	-	TRBJ2-7	TRBV29-1	TGCAGCGTTGAAGTCGGGACATTCTACGAGCAGTACTTC	CSVEVGTFYEQYF
-	TRBD1	TRBJ2-7	TRBV9	TGTGCCAGCAGCGTAGGGGGACAGGGGGCGTCCTACGAGCAGTACTTC	CASSVGGQGASYEQYF
-	TRBD1	TRBJ1-6	TRBV27	TGTGCCAGCAGCCGACAGGGGGCGGAATATAATTCACCCCTCCACTTT	CASSRQGAEYNSPLHF
-	-	TRBJ2-4	TRBV2	TGTGCCAGCAGCGCGGCTTCAATAGCCAAAAACATTCAGTACTTC	CASSAASIAKNIQYF
-	TRBD1	TRBJ1-2	TRBV6-4	TGTGCCAGCAGTGCGGCGACAGGGGACTATGGCTACACCTTC	CASSAATGDYGYTF
-	TRBD2	TRBJ2-1	TRBV11-2	TGTGCCAGCAGCTTACTAGCGGGGGGTAATGAGCAGTTCTTC	CASSLLAGGNEQFF
-	-	TRBJ1-5	TRBV5-4	TGTGCCAGCAGCCAAGGGGCATGGAGCAATCAGCCCCAGCATTTT	CASSQGAWSNQPQHF
-	TRBD1	TRBJ1-2	TRBV11-2	TGTGCCAGCAGCTTGCGACAGGGGGTGGTCTATGGCTACACCTTC	CASSLRQGVVYGYTF
-	TRBD2	TRBJ2-1	TRBV9	TGTGCCAGCAGCGTAGCCCCTCCGGAGCGGGACGCCTACAATGAGCAGTTCTTC	CASSVAPPERDAYNEQFF
-	TRBD2	TRBJ2-5	TRBV10-3	TGTGCCATCAGTGAGGTCCGTGGGACTAGCGCGGTGGTTCGAGAGACCCAGTACTTC	CAISEVRGTSAVVRETQYF
-	TRBD2	TRBJ2-1	TRBV27	TGTGCCAGCAGTTCCCACGGACTAGTCTACAATGAGCAGTTCTTC	CASSSHGLVYNEQFF
-	TRBD1	TRBJ2-7	TRBV4-3	TGCGCCAGCAGTCCAGGGACAGGGGGCTCCTACGAGCAGTACTTC	CASSPGTGGSYEQYF
-	TRBD1	TRBJ2-7	TRBV12-5	TGTGCTAGTGGTTTAGGACAGGGGGTGGCCTACGAGCAGTACTTC	CASGLGQGVAYEQYF
-	-	TRBJ2-7	TRBV28	TGTGCCAGCAGTTCACCTAGCGCCCAAGACTACGAGCAGTACTTC	CASSSPSAQDYEQYF
few	TRBD1	TRBJ2-1	TRBV11-2	TGTGCCAGCAGCTTGACAGGGACTGAGCAGTTCTTC	CASSLTGTEQFF
-	TRBD1	TRBJ1-3	TRBV30	TGTGCCTGGGCCCCCACAGGGGCAGGAAACACCATATATTTT	CAWAPTGAGNTIYF
few	-	TRBJ1-6	TRBV27	TGTGCCAGCAGTTTCGGTCTTGGGCGTAGGGGTTCACCCCTCCACTTT	CASSFGLGRRGSPLHF
-	TRBD2	TRBJ2-5	TRBV7-9	TGTGCCAGCAGCTACCCCCGCGGCGGGAGGAATCAAGAGACCCAGTACTTC	CASSYPRGGRNQETQYF
-	-	TRBJ2-2	TRBV13	TGTGCCAGCAGCTTAAGAGGGATCGGGGAGCTGTTTTTT	CASSLRGIGELFF
-	-	TRBJ1-2	TRBV19	TGTGCCAGTAGTATCAGGGGAAATGGCTACACCTTC	CASSIRGNGYTF
-	-	TRBJ2-7	TRBV7-2	TGTGCCAGCAGCCCGCGGGCCCCCTACGAGCAGTACTTC	CASSPRAPYEQYF
few	-	TRBJ1-5	TRBV30	TGTGCCTGGAGCGGGGGGGCTGGCCAGCCCCAGCATTTT	CAWSGGAGQPQHF
-	TRBD2	TRBJ2-7	TRBV5-6	TGTGCCAGCAGCTTAGCGGGGGCACAGGAGCAGTACTTC	CASSLAGAQEQYF
-	-	TRBJ1-4	TRBV19	TGTGCCAGTAGTTCTCGGACGGCGGGGGGAGTTGAAAAACTGTTTTTT	CASSSRTAGGVEKLFF
-	-	TRBJ1-2	TRBV28	TGTGCCAGCGGACGGGGGGACTATGGCTACACCTTC	CASGRGDYGYTF
-	-	TRBJ1-4	TRBV28	TGTGCCAGCAGTTCCCAATGGGGAGCATTCGAAAAACTGTTTTTT	CASSSQWGAFEKLFF
-	-	TRBJ1-1	TRBV29-1	TGCAGCGTTGGCTCAAAGACAGGTTCGGATGCTTTCTTT	CSVGSKTGSDAFF
-	-	TRBJ2-7	TRBV9	TGTGCCAGCAGCGCCACGGGACTCTCCTACGAGCAGTACTTC	CASSATGLSYEQYF
-	-	TRBJ2-2	TRBV27	TGTGCCAGCAGTTTATCTCCGGGACATACCGGGGAGCTGTTTTTT	CASSLSPGHTGELFF
-	-	TRBJ2-1	TRBV7-9	TGTGCCAGCAGCTTCACGGGAACCAGTGGGCAGTTCTTC	CASSFTGTSGQFF
-	-	TRBJ1-1	TRBV7-8	TGTGCCAGCAGCTTAGAATACATGAACACTGAAGCTTTCTTT	CASSLEYMNTEAFF
few	TRBD2	TRBJ2-1	TRBV6-6	TGTGCCAGCAGAATGCCCAGCGGGAGGGTCAACAATGAGCAGTTCTTC	CASRMPSGRVNNEQFF
-	-	TRBJ1-2	TRBV28	TGTGCCAGCAGTGCGACAGCTTATGGCTACACCTTC	CASSATAYGYTF
few	TRBD2	TRBJ2-7	TRBV5-1	TGCGCCAGCAACAGGGACGGGGGGGACCAGCAGTACTTC	CASNRDGGDQQYF
-	TRBD2	TRBJ2-5	TRBV5-4	TGTGCCAGCAGCTTTGGCGGGGGCCAAGAGACCCAGTACTTC	CASSFGGGQETQYF
-	-	TRBJ2-5	TRBV10-1	TGCGCCAGCAGACAACTGGAGAGGCAAGAGACCCAGTACTTC	CASRQLERQETQYF
-	-	TRBJ2-7	TRBV5-6	TGTGCCAGCAGCATCCATCGGGGGTACGAGCAGTACTTC	CASSIHRGYEQYF
-	TRBD2	TRBJ2-3	TRBV30	TGTGCCTGGAGTTCTGGGGAGGGGCGGCAACGGGTGAGCACAGATACGCAGTATTTT	CAWSSGEGRQRVSTDTQYF
-	-	TRBJ2-7	TRBV10-3	TGTGCCATCAGCGCTGGTAGCCGAACGACCTACGAGCAGTACTTC	CAISAGSRTTYEQYF
-	-	TRBJ2-7	TRBV11-2	TGTGCCAGCAGCTTGTTGAGGATCTACGAGCAGTACTTC	CASSLLRIYEQYF
-	TRBD2	TRBJ2-7	TRBV11-2	TGTGCCAGCAGCTCTTCTAGCGGTTACTACGAGCAGTACTTC	CASSSSSGYYEQYF
-	TRBD1	TRBJ1-2	TRBV7-2	TGTGCCAGCAGCCCCGGGACAGTCCGGGGCTACACCTTC	CASSPGTVRGYTF
-	-	TRBJ2-2	TRBV7-8	TGTGCCAGCAGCTCAGTACGGGTTCCGAACACCGGGGAGCTGTTTTTT	CASSSVRVPNTGELFF